The entry that follows covers one TCR beta chain sequence. The data were taken from a study of blood T cell repertoires in COVID-19. The wider study: Sources were T cells, B-cell-depleted T cells, or PBMCs; the material itself was cDNA or gDNA.

Libraries were prepared by immunoSEQ multiplex PCR; TCRdb keeps only in-frame clonotypes and omits some of them. The sample carries tens of thousands of clones, 65% to 85% recorded once. The receptor was isolated from a human donor in a cohort sampled during active COVID-19. Sequencing was performed on peripheral blood.

The DNA of the CDR3 is TGTGCCAGCATTGGTGTGGGGACTACGCCCTATGTGCAGTACTTC. As protein: CASIGVGTTPYVQYF. The V and J genes are TRBV28 and TRBJ2-7, with 7 bases aligning to TRBD2. V gave up 7 bases and J gave up 9 bases; unmatched junction bases: 18. CDR1 is MDHEN, CDR2 SYDVKM, per germline. The CDR3 is 15 residues long.